This T cell receptor beta chain was observed in a study of T-cell reconstitution after alpha-beta-depleted transplantation in children. Preparation of the TCRbeta library involved a method that used unique molecular identifiers. TCRdb re-derived calls from the PCR reads in MiXCR, one entry per CDR3 protein. The sample contains around 240,000 distinct CDR3 sequences, 9.7% of which appear only once. V shed 5 bases and J shed 0 bases, with 11 bases lying between them. This CDR3 region has 16 residues. Germline V gene lookup returns CDR1 SEHNR and CDR2 FQNEAQ (reference sequence). There are many counts of this clonotype.

The TCR originated in a human donor who donated a stem cell graft to a child with SCID. The specimen was PBMCs from the stem cell graft donor, collected from the stem cell graft. The chain has TRBV7-9 and TRBJ2-6; perhaps TRBD1 as D (5 bases). This CDR3 reads CASSKSTVSGANVLTF. CDR3 sequence (DNA): TGTGCCAGCAGCAAATCGACAGTCTCTGGGGCCAACGTCCTGACTTTC.